This entry describes one T cell receptor (beta chain). Its antigen is as yet unknown. The germline V gene has CDR1 MGHDK and CDR2 SYGVNS. The CDR3 is 14 amino acids. The V gene end was trimmed by 5 bases and the J gene end by 2 bases; junction bases not matched to a gene: 3. The sample comes from a study of cytomegalovirus exposure and HLA in healthy donors. Findings and caveats of the study: An Asian-associated ancestry cluster reportedly showed fewer N-insertions than the approximately 700-donor mean in a later analysis. With later analysis, a missense DCLRE1C variant became linked to TCR beta V- and J-gene trimming.

The study ran its PCR with 60 Vbeta and 13 Jbeta primers. Method: immunoSEQ multiplex PCR; TCRdb's copy keeps in-frame clones and lacks some. The sample carries over 150,000 clones, 80% recorded once. The sequenced material came from PBMCs. The chain uses TRBV25-1 and TRBJ2-7; 10 bases fit TRBD2. The origin of this receptor is a man in his thirties or forties in good health and CMV-seropositive. CDR3 coding DNA: TGTGCCAGCAGTCTTAGCGGGAGGACCTACGAGCAGTACTTC. This translates into CASSLSGRTYEQYF.